The next 21 T cell receptor beta chains were all read from a single sample in a study of shared clonotypes between healthy human individuals. Profiled with immunoSEQ multiplex PCR; TCRdb holds only in-frame clones, not every one. The sample holds 1.6 million or so clones, less than 99% seen once. What was sequenced was naive CD4+ T cells sorted from blood. Subset meaning: CD45RA+ positively selected. The source of these receptors is a man aged 25 to 45 in good health.

Only one count was recorded for this clone. The chain is built from TRBV7-2 and TRBJ1-2; D might be TRBD1 (5 bases). Per germline, CDR1 SGHTA and CDR2 FQGNSA. V lost 1 base, J lost 4 bases, and 13 bases lay in between. CDR3 length: 15 residues. The CDR3 reads CASSLGPGRSYGYTF. The CDR3, as DNA: TGTGCCAGCAGCTTAGGACCGGGGCGAAGCTATGGCTACACCTTC.

The V call is TRBV2, the J call TRBJ2-6; D unclear. V was shortened by 5 bases and J by 1 base, with 6 bases between the two germline ends. The V gene's germline CDR1 is SNHLY and CDR2 FYNNEI. The CDR3 totals 14 residues. In DNA, the CDR3 is TGTGCCAGCAGTAACCCATCTGGGGCCAACGTCCTGACTTTC. Protein product: CASSNPSGANVLTF.

The chain couples TRBV14 to TRBJ1-2; D is unresolved. Germline V gene lookup returns CDR1 SGHDN and CDR2 FVKESK. Trimming cost V 2 bases and J 3 bases, with 7 bases left between them. This CDR3 region has 13 residues. In DNA, the CDR3 is TGTGCCAGCAGCCAATTGCCGTACTATGGCTACACCTTC. Encoded protein: CASSQLPYYGYTF.

This sequence joins TRBV6-6 and TRBJ1-2; a possible D gene is TRBD1 (6 bases). This CDR3 has 14 amino acids. Germline V gene data show CDR1 as MNHNY and CDR2 as SVGAGI (reference sequence). V dropped 7 bases and J dropped 8 bases, with 20 bases sitting between them. This CDR3 reads CASTGQTEPLGYTF. In DNA form, the CDR3 reads TGTGCCAGCACCGGACAGACAGAGCCTCTCGGCTACACCTTC.

J is TRBJ2-7 and V is TRBV28; 10 bases are shared with TRBD2. The junction had 11 bases not matched to a gene; V was cut back by 5 bases and J by 4 bases. The germline gives CDR1 MDHEN, CDR2 SYDVKM. The CDR3 is made up of 16 amino acids. The CDR3 DNA reads as TGTGCCAGCAGTGCTCGTTTTCTAGCGGGAGTGTACGAGCAGTACTTC. Translation: CASSARFLAGVYEQYF.

V and J are TRBV4-3 and TRBJ1-3; D is possibly TRBD1 (5 bases). V dropped 4 bases and J dropped 4 bases, with 8 bases sitting between them. Germline CDR1 is LGHNA and CDR2 is YSLEER. This CDR3 region has 13 residues. The CDR3 sequence is CASSPGRGNTIYF. The CDR3 coding sequence is TGCGCCAGCAGCCCAGGGCGAGGAAACACCATATATTTT.

The gene calls are TRBV6-5 and TRBJ1-2; no clear D. Germline lookup yields CDR1 MNHEY and CDR2 SVGAGI. Trimming took off 2 bases at V and 7 bases at J, with 17 bases between the two ends. This CDR3 is 15 amino acids long. CDR3 sequence: CASSYLPNVLSGYTF. The CDR3 DNA follows: TGTGCCAGCAGTTACCTCCCGAACGTACTGAGTGGCTACACCTTC.

The rearrangement joins TRBV7-9 to TRBJ2-7; D not certain. This CDR3 is 16 amino acids long. The germline CDR1 and CDR2 sequences are SEHNR and FQNEAQ (reference sequence). Trimming removed 8 bases at V and 2 bases at J, with 22 bases between. The CDR3 here is CASGKLAGPIPYEQYF. The DNA of the CDR3 is TGTGCCAGCGGCAAGCTGGCAGGCCCTATCCCCTACGAGCAGTACTTC.

V and J are TRBV2 and TRBJ1-2, with D possibly matching TRBD1 (5 bases). CDR3 length equals 16 residues. Germline lookup yields CDR1 SNHLY and CDR2 FYNNEI. Trimming cost V 4 bases and J 5 bases, with 20 bases left between them. The chain's CDR3 is CASSGGRGVTIYGYTF. CDR3 bases: TGTGCCAGCAGTGGTGGGAGGGGCGTTACGATATATGGCTACACCTTC.

This clone occurred once. The chain uses TRBV28 and TRBJ2-7; perhaps TRBD2 as D (6 bases). The CDR3 is 17 residues long. Trimming stripped 3 bases from V and 2 bases from J, with 20 bases between. Germline V gene sequence: CDR1 MDHEN, CDR2 SYDVKM. CDR3 protein: CASSFHNPLAPTYEQYF. In DNA form, the CDR3 reads TGTGCCAGCAGTTTCCATAATCCCCTAGCGCCGACCTACGAGCAGTACTTC.

The chain combines TRBV9 with TRBJ2-7, with D tentatively TRBD2 (5 bases). In germline, CDR1 is SGDLS, CDR2 YYNGEE. There are 12 residues in the CDR3. The germline V and J ends were trimmed by 6 bases and 5 bases, with 12 bases remaining between them. The chain's CDR3 is CASMGADNEQYF. The CDR3 nucleotides read TGTGCCAGCATGGGAGCGGATAACGAGCAGTACTTC.

The genes are TRBV5-4 and TRBJ2-7; unclear D gene. Germline values: CDR1 SGHNT, CDR2 YYREEE (reference sequence). The CDR3 has 12 amino acids. V was pared by 4 bases and J by 2 bases, with 7 bases between. The CDR3 reads CASSMGTYEQYF. In DNA form, the CDR3 reads TGTGCCAGCAGCATGGGCACCTACGAGCAGTACTTC. Full variable domain (missing parts from reference TRBV5-4 and TRBJ2-7): ETGVTQSPTHLIKTRGQQVTLRCSSQSGHNTVSWYQQALGQGPQFIFQYYREEENGRGNFPPRFSGLQFPNYSSELNVNALELDDSALYLCASSMGTYEQYFGPGTRLTVT.

This chain joins TRBV5-1 and TRBJ1-1, with D possibly TRBD1 on 6 matching bases. The CDR3 contains 15 residues. V was clipped by 2 bases and J by 1 base, with 12 bases between them. Germline lookup yields CDR1 SGHRS and CDR2 YFSETQ. The CDR3 reads CASSFKTGTNTEAFF. For the CDR3, the DNA is TGCGCCAGCAGCTTTAAGACAGGAACGAACACTGAAGCTTTCTTT.

This chain links TRBV6-1 with TRBJ2-7; TRBD1 or TRBD2 may be the D gene (5 bases each). This CDR3 spans 14 amino acids. V lost 4 bases and J 1 base, leaving 11 bases between the germline ends. The germline CDR1 and CDR2 sequences are MNHNS and SASEGT. For the CDR3, the DNA is TGTGCCAGCAGTGTTGTGGGACCATCCTACGAGCAGTACTTC. It codes for CASSVVGPSYEQYF.

DNA for the CDR3: TGTGCCAGCTCACCACAAGGAGGGAAGGACAGGGGGCAAGAGACCCAGTACTTC. It yields the protein CASSPQGGKDRGQETQYF. The V and J genes are TRBV18 and TRBJ2-5; 10 positions match TRBD1. Germline loops: CDR1 KGHSH, CDR2 LQKENI. V dropped 1 base and J dropped 2; count of bases not matched to a gene: 10. The length of the CDR3 is 18 residues. Looking up the rest from reference TRBV18 and TRBJ2-5 gives the full variable domain: NAGVMQNPRHLVRRRGQEARLRCSPMKGHSHVYWYRQLPEEGLKFMVYLQKENIIDESGMPKERFSAEFPKEGPSILRIQQVVRGDSAAYFCASSPQGGKDRGQETQYFGPGTRLLVL.

This chain uses TRBV18 with TRBJ1-1; 7 bases fit TRBD1. V trimming: 0 bases; J trimming: 4 bases; junction bases outside the gene matches: 5. The CDR3 has 15 residues. Germline values: CDR1 KGHSH, CDR2 LQKENI. This chain's CDR3 is CASSPPRPGGTEAFF. The CDR3 DNA follows: TGTGCCAGCTCACCACCCCGCCCAGGGGGCACTGAAGCTTTCTTT.

About this clone: Distinct nucleotide sequences in the sample also encode this CDR3. This chain's CDR3 is CATSRDRLEQFF. The CDR3 bases are TGTGCCACCAGCAGAGATCGGCTAGAACAGTTCTTC. The rearrangement links TRBV15 to TRBJ2-1; D call uncertain. Germline loops: CDR1 LNHNV, CDR2 YYDKDF (reference sequence). V shed 0 bases and J shed 13 bases, with 10 bases lying between them. The CDR3 has 12 residues.

This chain connects TRBV28 to TRBJ2-1; 7 bases fit TRBD2. The CDR3 has 12 residues. Germline loops: CDR1 MDHEN, CDR2 SYDVKM. V gave up 5 bases and J gave up 14 bases; unmatched junction bases: 9. CDR3 sequence reads: CASSPLAGLEFF. For the CDR3, the DNA is TGTGCCAGCAGTCCCTTAGCGGGCCTAGAGTTCTTC.

This chain joins TRBV10-3 and TRBJ2-6; 8 bases align to TRBD1. The CDR3 has 17 residues. With V trimmed by 0 bases and J by 2 bases, 3 bases remained unmatched. The germline V gene has CDR1 ENHRY and CDR2 SYGVKD. The CDR3 loop reads CAISESTGAAGANVLTF. CDR3 coding DNA: TGTGCCATCAGTGAGTCGACAGGGGCCGCTGGGGCCAACGTCCTGACTTTC.

The chain links TRBV9 to TRBJ2-4, with D tentatively TRBD2 (5 bases). Germline V gene sequence: CDR1 SGDLS, CDR2 YYNGEE. The CDR3 covers 14 residues. Trimming pared 0 bases from V and 2 bases from J, leaving 6 bases between. The CDR3 nucleotides are TGTGCCAGCAGCGTAGGCGGGTCCAAAAACATTCAGTACTTC. Encoded protein: CASSVGGSKNIQYF.

The gene calls are TRBV7-3 and TRBJ2-3; D perhaps matches TRBD2 (5 bases). The CDR3 totals 13 residues. From germline, CDR1 is SGHTA and CDR2 FQGTGA. V gave up 5 bases and J gave up 5 bases, with 11 bases separating them. CDR3 DNA sequence: TGTGCCAGCAGCAATAACCGGGGAGATACGCAGTATTTT. This encodes CASSNNRGDTQYF.